These T cell receptor beta chains were read from a single sample in a study of breast tumors, draining lymph nodes, adjacent tissues. TCRdb processed the multiplex PCR reads anew with MiXCR; each CDR3 protein has one entry. The top ten hold approximately 14% of the sample, which has about 21,000 distinct CDR3 sequences, roughly 55% seen once. Sequenced input: breast tumor tissue. The receptors were sampled from a female donor with breast cancer. Some clones in this sample may be carry-over from other donors' samples. CDR3s include the opening cysteine and the closing phenylalanine or tryptophan.

CDR3 protein | V gene
CASSVQGFQFLRLLQETQYF | TRBV12-3/TRBV12-4
CASSLAPGGNYGYTF | TRBV11-2
CASTQDRLNSPLHF | TRBV19
CASSHMDRDLPGANVLTF | TRBV14
CAWSIVPFGQGEYGYTF | TRBV30
CSARFNGGGRDGYTF | TRBV20-1
CASSFYGTNSYEQYF | TRBV7-2
CASSPRPGREPVLAFF | TRBV28
CASSLTSAGYDTQYF | TRBV5-5
CASSSGPANLGEKLFF | TRBV2
CASSSTGQGAGSYEQYF | TRBV6-2/TRBV6-3
CSVGGERRSSSYEQYF | TRBV29-1
CASTVKRWEHFF | TRBV7-9
CATSKEVNPQSYEQYF | TRBV11-2
CSARVPRTSGRRWNEQFF | TRBV20-1
CASSRQNSNQPQHF | TRBV6-6
CATSSTQGIETQYF | TRBV15
CSATREGPVHGYTF | TRBV20-1
CASSRSGGAPGELFF | TRBV3-1
CSASELAGGQYNEQFF | TRBV20-1
CASNGQGAVGRFF | TRBV2
CASSQGWEGSYEQYF | TRBV4-1
CASREWQGDSHEQFF | TRBV19
CSARDAGAGTDTQYF | TRBV20-1
CASSVSSVGEQYF | TRBV6-1
CASSLTHTQGGETQYF | TRBV5-4
CASSGGGTGGNEKLFF | TRBV28
CATSDPSSPQETQYF | TRBV24-1
CASSPDINYNSPLHF | TRBV7-3
CRAGSGGSPLHF | TRBV20-1
CASRTSGPYNEQFF | TRBV10-2
CASSPPRVAAYEQYF | TRBV6-2/TRBV6-3
CASSEAWAGGYEQYF | TRBV9
CSVRSDDAEKLFF | TRBV29-1
CASSTNQGALTHGYTF | TRBV19
CASSPLGQQETQYF | TRBV18
CASRTGGEKLFF | TRBV25-1
CTIRMTGSETQCF | TRBV10-3
CASSHTGQVVF | TRBV3-1
CASSLMAGGTDTQYF | TRBV7-3
CASSVDSPLHF | TRBV2
CSVDAGSVTDTQYF | TRBV29-1
CASSPGTHTDTQYF | TRBV9
CSARIENNQQFF | TRBV20-1
CASSDLSQETQYF | TRBV7-2
CASSRFSGSGNEQFF | TRBV14
CASSVGTGLNEQYF | TRBV9
CASSQGTTLNTGELFF | TRBV6-4
CASRIVNSGTANTGELFF | TRBV7-9
CSARGDTGEGYEQYF | TRBV20-1
CASSGQGAYEQYF | TRBV9
CASAGQGALEQYF | TRBV2
CASSLIRGETQFF | TRBV7-3